The T cell receptor beta chain under discussion was sequenced for a study of monozygotic twins with inflammatory bowel disease. Germline lookup yields CDR1 SGHTA and CDR2 FQGNSA. CDR3 length: 15 residues. Each CDR3 protein gets one entry in TCRdb, which reprocessed the 5' RACE reads and gives no DNA. The sample holds 300,000 to 400,000 distinct CDR3 sequences. Specimen: blood. The sequence was collected from a human donor with ulcerative colitis or Crohn's disease, or a healthy co-twin of an affected twin (not recorded which). V gene TRBV7-2 combines with J gene TRBJ1-6. The CDR3 loop is CASSLQAVTSSPLHF.